This T cell receptor beta chain emerged from a study of cytomegalovirus exposure and HLA in healthy donors. Study-wide points: In a later analysis, compared with equally common non-associated chains, HLA-associated beta chains were more expanded.

PCR involved 60 Vbeta and 13 Jbeta primers. The protocol was immunoSEQ multiplex PCR, while the TCRdb copy is restricted to in-frame clones and leaves out a portion. The table shows 120,000 or so clones, with about 81% occurring only once. The CDR3 has 15 amino acids. The ends were cut back, 4 bases at V and 2 bases at J, with 16 bases in the middle. CDR1 is SGHKS and CDR2 is YYEKEE in the germline V gene (reference sequence). As for this clone: Its antigen is as yet unknown.

The source is a man aged 35 to 55 in good health and CMV-seronegative. The sample taken for sequencing was PBMCs. The chain uses TRBV5-5 and TRBJ2-7; D may be TRBD1 (5 bases). CDR3 protein: CASSPPGQIAYEQYF. In DNA, the CDR3 is TGTGCCAGCAGCCCTCCAGGACAAATCGCCTACGAGCAGTACTTC.